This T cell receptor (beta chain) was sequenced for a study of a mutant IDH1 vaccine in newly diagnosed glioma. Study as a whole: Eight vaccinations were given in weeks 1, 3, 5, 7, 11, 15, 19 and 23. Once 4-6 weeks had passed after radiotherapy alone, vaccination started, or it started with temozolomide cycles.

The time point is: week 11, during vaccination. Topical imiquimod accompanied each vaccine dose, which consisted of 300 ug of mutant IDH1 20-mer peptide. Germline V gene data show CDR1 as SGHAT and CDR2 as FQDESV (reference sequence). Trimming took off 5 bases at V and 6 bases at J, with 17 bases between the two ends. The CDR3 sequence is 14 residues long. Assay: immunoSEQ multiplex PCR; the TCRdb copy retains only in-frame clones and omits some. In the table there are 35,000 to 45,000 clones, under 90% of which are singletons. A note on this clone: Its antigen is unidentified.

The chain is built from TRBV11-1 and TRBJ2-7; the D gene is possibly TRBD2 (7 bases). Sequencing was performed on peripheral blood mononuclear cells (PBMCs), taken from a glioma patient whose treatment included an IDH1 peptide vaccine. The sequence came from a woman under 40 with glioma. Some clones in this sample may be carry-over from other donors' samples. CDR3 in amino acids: CASSPRGRAGEQYF. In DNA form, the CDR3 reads TGTGCCAGCAGCCCGAGGGGGAGGGCGGGCGAGCAGTACTTC.